Below, 30 T cell receptor beta chains from the same sample are listed, as sequenced in a study of blood T cell repertoires in COVID-19. Assay: immunoSEQ multiplex PCR; the TCRdb copy retains only in-frame clones and omits some. The table includes fewer than 100,000 clones, approximately 86% detected once. Sequencing used peripheral blood. The receptors originated from a man in his sixties with acute or convalescent COVID-19.

This chain uses TRBV7-9 with TRBJ2-1; TRBD2 matches 13 bases. CDR3 size: 17 residues. Germline lookup yields CDR1 SEHNR and CDR2 FQNEAQ (reference sequence). After removal of 1 base from V and 7 bases from J, the junction contained 7 bases not matched to a gene. CDR3 region: CASSLEPGLAGKNEQFF. DNA for the CDR3: TGTGCCAGCAGCTTAGAGCCGGGACTAGCGGGAAAGAATGAGCAGTTCTTC. Variable domain in full (rest from reference TRBV7-9 and TRBJ2-1): DTGVSQNPRHKITKRGQNVTFRCDPISEHNRLYWYRQTLGQGPEFLTYFQNEAQLEKSRLLSDRFSAERPKGSFSTLEIQRTEQGDSAMYLCASSLEPGLAGKNEQFFGPGTRLTVL.

The V gene is TRBV7-9, the J gene TRBJ1-1; D is unresolved. This CDR3 contains 12 residues. Trimming left V 2 bases short and J 7 bases short, with 8 bases between. The germline V gene has CDR1 SEHNR and CDR2 FQNEAQ (reference sequence). CDR3 coding DNA: TGTGCCAGCAGCTTAAATCACTTTGAAGCTTTCTTT. The encoded protein is CASSLNHFEAFF.

This chain uses TRBV27 with TRBJ1-1, with 7 positions matching TRBD1. Germline V gives CDR1 MNHEY, CDR2 SMNVEV (reference sequence). This CDR3 has 13 amino acids. Trimming at V came to 2 bases and at J to 11 bases, leaving 8 bases not matched to a gene. The CDR3 nucleotides are TGTGCCAGCAGTTTAGAGACAGGGCATTACGCTTTCTTT. Protein sequence: CASSLETGHYAFF.

With respect to this clone: The germline gene is not matched at one end of the junction; a read error may be the cause. The chain has TRBV11-2 and TRBJ2-7; TRBD1 matches at 10 bases. The length of the CDR3 is 16 residues. CDR1 SGHAT and CDR2 FQNNGV come from the germline V gene. CDR3 nucleotides: TGTGCCAGCAGCTTTGACAGGGGGCCTCTCTCCAACGAGCAGTACTTC. This sequence encodes CASSFDRGPLSNEQYF.

The CDR3 DNA reads TGTGCCAGCAGTTTTCGGGTTCGACAGAGCAAACTGTTTTTT. Amino acids: CASSFRVRQSKLFF. The J gene is TRBJ1-4, the V gene TRBV28; possible D gene TRBD1, 5 bases. Trimming left V 3 bases short and J 11 bases short, with 16 bases between. Germline values: CDR1 MDHEN, CDR2 SYDVKM. The CDR3 is 14 residues long.

The V call is TRBV5-1, the J call TRBJ2-5, with a possible D match to TRBD2 (5 bases). The CDR3 is 15 residues long. Trimming took off 3 bases at V and 0 bases at J, with 12 bases between the two ends. Germline assignment: CDR1 SGHRS and CDR2 YFSETQ. The CDR3 sequence: CASSSSGKYQETQYF. The CDR3 DNA reads as TGCGCCAGCAGCTCCTCCGGGAAGTACCAAGAGACCCAGTACTTC.

This chain joins TRBV4-1 and TRBJ2-5; TRBD2 might be the D (6 bases). Germline V gene sequence: CDR1 MGHRA, CDR2 YSYEKL. The CDR3 is 16 amino acids. The V end lost 3 bases, the J end lost 4 bases, and 18 bases lay between the germline ends. The CDR3 nucleotides are TGCGCCAGCAGCCAGTTTCCAACGGCGCGGGGAGAGACCCAGTACTTC. Residues: CASSQFPTARGETQYF.

The chain recombines TRBV7-9 with TRBJ1-2, with 9 bases aligning to TRBD1. With 1 base clipped from V and 4 bases from J, the junction kept 7 bases outside the gene matches. The CDR3 has 16 amino acids. Germline-derived CDR1 and CDR2 are SEHNR and FQNEAQ (reference sequence). The CDR3 coding sequence is TGTGCCAGCAGCTTAGTCGGGGACAGGGCCCTCTATGGCTACACCTTC. It is translated as CASSLVGDRALYGYTF.

The rearrangement links TRBV7-8 to TRBJ1-6, with 8 bases lining up with TRBD1. CDR1 SGHVS and CDR2 FQNEAQ come from the germline V gene. The CDR3 covers 14 residues. V shed 3 bases, J shed 8 bases, and the junction held 3 bases outside the gene matches. The CDR3 is CASSLDRVDSPLHF. As DNA, the CDR3 is TGTGCCAGCAGCTTGGACAGGGTTGATTCACCCCTCCACTTT.

This clone has just a few counts. The V call is TRBV5-6, the J call TRBJ1-2; 8 bases are a match to TRBD1. Trimming took 4 bases from V and 2 from J; bases not matched to a gene: 7. CDR1 and CDR2 from the germline V gene are SGHDT and YYEEEE. The CDR3 runs 15 residues. The CDR3 loop is CASSPDAGGNYGYTF. In nucleotides, the CDR3 is TGTGCCAGCAGCCCCGACGCAGGGGGCAACTATGGCTACACCTTC.

Concerning this clone: Other nucleotide sequences from this sample produce the same CDR3. The genes are TRBV6-1 and TRBJ1-4; D is uncertain. This CDR3 has 12 residues. Germline-derived CDR1 and CDR2 are MNHNS and SASEGT. V was trimmed by 2 bases and J by 7 bases, leaving 5 bases between them. CDR3 coding DNA: TGTGCCAGCAGTGAACTGCGTGAAAAACTGTTTTTT. Translated, it gives CASSELREKLFF.

CDR3 sequence (DNA): TGTGCCAGTAGTATAGAAGGACAGTCAAATCAGCCCCAGCATTTT. The encoded protein is CASSIEGQSNQPQHF. This chain links TRBV19 with TRBJ1-5; TRBD1 is a possible D gene (6 bases). The V gene lost 0 bases and the J gene lost 4 bases, with 10 bases spanning the gap. This CDR3 is built from 15 residues. Germline CDR1 and CDR2: LNHDA and SQIVND (reference sequence).

The V call is TRBV4-1, the J call TRBJ1-2; possible D gene TRBD1, 5 bases. This CDR3 contains 12 residues. Per germline, CDR1 MGHRA and CDR2 YSYEKL. The V end lost 4 bases, the J end lost 5 bases, and 8 bases lay between the germline ends. DNA of the CDR3: TGCGCCAGCAGCCCAGGACAATATGGCTACACCTTC. Its protein product is CASSPGQYGYTF.

J is TRBJ1-1 and V is TRBV27; D possibly corresponds to TRBD1 (6 bases). The CDR3 runs to 13 residues. Trimming took off 3 bases at V and 6 bases at J, with 11 bases between the two ends. Germline values: CDR1 MNHEY, CDR2 SMNVEV (reference sequence). CDR3 in DNA: TGTGCCAGCAGTTTTCGAACAGGGTCTGAAGCTTTCTTT. Translation gives CASSFRTGSEAFF.

This sequence joins TRBV7-6 and TRBJ1-2, with 8 bases matching TRBD1. CDR1 and CDR2 (germline): SGHVS, FNYEAQ. The CDR3 is 13 residues long. The ends lost 4 bases at V and 4 bases at J; junction bases unmatched: 2. CDR3 residues: CASSSGQGYGYTF. Written as DNA, the CDR3 is TGTGCCAGCAGCTCCGGACAGGGCTATGGCTACACCTTC. Complete variable domain (other parts from reference TRBV7-6 and TRBJ1-2): GAGVSQSPRYKVTKRGQDVALRCDPISGHVSLYWYRQALGQGPEFLTYFNYEAQQDKSGLPNDRFSAERPEGSISTLTIQRTEQRDSAMYRCASSSGQGYGYTFGSGTRLTVV.

V and J are TRBV7-2 and TRBJ1-5; 9 nucleotides align to TRBD1. V was pared by 4 bases and J by 6 bases, with 7 bases of the junction left unmatched. Germline V gives CDR1 SGHTA, CDR2 FQGNSA. The CDR3 is 15 residues long. This CDR3 is CASSWGQGKVQPQHF. For the CDR3, the DNA is TGTGCCAGCAGCTGGGGACAGGGTAAGGTTCAGCCCCAGCATTTT.

In nucleotides, the CDR3 is TGTGCCAGCAGCTTGGGGGGGACCGGGACAGTAAATGAAAAACTGTTTTTT. This translates into CASSLGGTGTVNEKLFF. This chain connects TRBV5-4 to TRBJ1-4, with 7 positions matching TRBD1. CDR3 length equals 17 residues. CDR1 and CDR2 from the germline V gene are SGHNT and YYREEE (reference sequence). J was trimmed by 5 bases and V by 0 bases; bases with no gene match: 10.

This sequence joins TRBV6-4 and TRBJ2-7, with D possibly being TRBD2 (7 bases). This CDR3 spans 15 amino acids. Trimming shortened V by 0 bases and J by 2 bases, and 11 bases separated the two germline ends. The germline CDR1 and CDR2 sequences are MRHNA and SNTAGT. Here the CDR3 reads CASSDSAGATYEQYF. CDR3 bases: TGTGCCAGCAGTGACTCGGCGGGGGCCACCTACGAGCAGTACTTC.

V usage is TRBV20-1 and J usage is TRBJ1-6; 7 bases align to TRBD1. Trimming took 3 bases from V and 10 from J; bases not matched to a gene: 9. Looked up from germline, CDR1 is DFQATT and CDR2 is SNEGSKA (reference sequence). CDR3 length equals 14 residues. The CDR3: CSASSDRLESPLHF. In DNA, the CDR3 is TGCAGTGCTAGTTCGGACAGGTTGGAATCACCCCTCCACTTT.

This sequence joins TRBV5-1 and TRBJ2-6, with D unclear. Germline V gene data show CDR1 as SGHRS and CDR2 as YFSETQ. There are 16 residues in the CDR3. V lost 4 bases to trimming and J lost 0 bases, with 11 bases between them. CDR3 coding DNA: TGCGCCAGCAGCCCGACTCCTTCCTCTGGGGCCAACGTCCTGACTTTC. Its protein is CASSPTPSSGANVLTF.

The chain joins TRBV3-1 (or the pseudogene TRBV3-2) to TRBJ1-1; possible D gene TRBD1, 6 bases. This CDR3 region has 13 residues. Germline CDR1 reads LGHDT; CDR2 reads YNNKEL (reference sequence). V lost 4 bases and J lost 5, with 11 bases in between. This chain's CDR3 is CASSRRGWTEAFF. CDR3 nucleotide sequence: TGTGCCAGCAGCCGCAGGGGTTGGACTGAAGCTTTCTTT.

This clone was recorded once. This chain uses TRBV11-2 with TRBJ2-7, with D perhaps TRBD2 (5 bases). The CDR3 is made up of 17 amino acids. Looked up from germline, CDR1 is SGHAT and CDR2 is FQNNGV. Trimming stripped 1 base from V and 1 base from J, with 17 bases between. CDR3 bases: TGTGCCAGCAGCTTAGTGGCGCGTCTGGGGAGTTCCTACGAGCAGTACTTC. Translation: CASSLVARLGSSYEQYF.

This chain uses TRBV25-1 with TRBJ2-6, with D perhaps matching TRBD1 (6 bases). V lost 4 bases and J 2 bases, leaving 9 bases between the germline ends. Germline CDR1 reads MGHDK; CDR2 reads SYGVNS. CDR3 size: 15 residues. The CDR3 sequence is CASSAYRAGANVLTF. The CDR3, as DNA: TGTGCCAGCAGTGCATACAGGGCTGGGGCCAACGTCCTGACTTTC.

V gene TRBV7-9 combines with J gene TRBJ1-1; D uncertain. Germline CDR1 reads SEHNR; CDR2 reads FQNEAQ (reference sequence). This CDR3 has 15 residues. The germline V and J ends were trimmed by 5 bases and 1 base, with 14 bases remaining between them. CDR3 coding DNA: TGTGCCAGCAGCCCCCCATTGCGGGCGAACACTGAAGCTTTCTTT. Protein sequence: CASSPPLRANTEAFF.

This clone is a singleton in its sample. The chain couples TRBV4-1 to TRBJ2-5; 9 bases are a match to TRBD1. The trim removed 0 bases at V and 6 bases at J, leaving 8 bases unmatched. Germline V gene data show CDR1 as MGHRA and CDR2 as YSYEKL. The CDR3 runs 16 residues. The DNA for the CDR3 is TGCGCCAGCAGCCAAGATACCGGGACAGGGCGAAAGACCCAGTACTTC. It specifies CASSQDTGTGRKTQYF.

The chain recombines TRBV19 with TRBJ1-1, with 9 bases aligning to TRBD1. Germline-derived CDR1 and CDR2 are LNHDA and SQIVND (reference sequence). Unmatched junction bases numbered 5, after V lost 5 bases and J lost 1 base. The CDR3 has 15 residues. The CDR3 nucleotides are TGTGCCAGTAGTGCGGACAGGGGATCGAACACTGAAGCTTTCTTT. Its translation: CASSADRGSNTEAFF.

This clone turned up a few times. This chain links TRBV12-5 with TRBJ1-5; 7 nucleotides align to TRBD1. V was pared by 5 bases and J by 7 bases, with 8 bases of the junction left unmatched. The germline V gene has CDR1 LGHNT and CDR2 FRNRAP. The CDR3 covers 14 residues. The CDR3 spells CASGTSTGLQPQHF. The CDR3 nucleotides read TGTGCTAGTGGTACATCGACAGGGTTGCAGCCCCAGCATTTT.

The gene calls are TRBV4-1 and TRBJ1-2; TRBD1 might be the D (6 bases). V shed 5 bases and J shed 8 bases, with 18 bases lying between them. This CDR3 comprises 14 residues. Germline CDR1 and CDR2: MGHRA and YSYEKL. The CDR3 protein is CASSVDDRLGGYTF. Here the CDR3 DNA reads TGCGCCAGCAGCGTTGACGACAGGCTGGGCGGCTACACCTTC.

The chain uses TRBV6-1 and TRBJ1-2; D uncertain. Trimming left V 1 base short and J 6 bases short, with 12 bases between. This CDR3 has 14 residues. CDR1 and CDR2 (germline): MNHNS, SASEGT. CDR3 nucleotides: TGTGCCAGCAGTGAAGTGGGCGGAGCGGATGGCTACACCTTC. It yields the protein CASSEVGGADGYTF.

This rearrangement joins TRBV28 to TRBJ1-2; weak D call: TRBD1 (6 bases). The CDR3 is 13 amino acids. V gave up 5 bases and J gave up 8 bases, with 15 bases separating them. The germline gives CDR1 MDHEN, CDR2 SYDVKM. CDR3 in amino acids: CASSTDRLQGYTF. The CDR3 DNA sequence: TGTGCCAGCAGTACCGACAGGCTTCAGGGCTACACCTTC.